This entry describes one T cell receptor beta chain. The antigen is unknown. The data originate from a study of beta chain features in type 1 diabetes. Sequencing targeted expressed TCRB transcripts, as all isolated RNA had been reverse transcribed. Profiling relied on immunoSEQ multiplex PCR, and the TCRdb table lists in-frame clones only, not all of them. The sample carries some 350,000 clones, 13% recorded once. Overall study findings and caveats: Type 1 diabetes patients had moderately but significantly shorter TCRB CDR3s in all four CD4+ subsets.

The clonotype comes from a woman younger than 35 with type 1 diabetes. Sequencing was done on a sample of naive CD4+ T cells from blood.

In DNA, the CDR3 is TGTGCCAGCAGTTTTCCTGGCGGGAATTCCTACGAGCAGTACTTC. Residues: CASSFPGGNSYEQYF. The chain joins TRBV28 to TRBJ2-7, with TRBD2 as a possible D gene (6 bases). The CDR3 length is 15 residues. Looked up from germline, CDR1 is MDHEN and CDR2 is SYDVKM. V was clipped by 3 bases and J by 1 base, with 13 bases between them.